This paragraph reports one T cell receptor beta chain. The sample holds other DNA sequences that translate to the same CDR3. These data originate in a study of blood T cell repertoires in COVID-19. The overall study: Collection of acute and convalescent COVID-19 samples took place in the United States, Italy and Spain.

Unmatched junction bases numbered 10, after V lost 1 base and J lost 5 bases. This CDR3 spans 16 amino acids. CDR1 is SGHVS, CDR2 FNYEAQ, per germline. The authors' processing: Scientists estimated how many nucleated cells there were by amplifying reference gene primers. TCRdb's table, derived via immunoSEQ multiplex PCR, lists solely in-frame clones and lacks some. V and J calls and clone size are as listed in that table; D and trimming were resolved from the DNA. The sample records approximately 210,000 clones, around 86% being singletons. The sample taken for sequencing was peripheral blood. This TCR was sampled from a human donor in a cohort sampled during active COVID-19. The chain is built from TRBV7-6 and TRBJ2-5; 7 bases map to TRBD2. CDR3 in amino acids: CASSLGGGRALETQYF. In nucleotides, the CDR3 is TGTGCCAGCAGCTTAGGAGGTGGGAGGGCCCTCGAGACCCAGTACTTC.